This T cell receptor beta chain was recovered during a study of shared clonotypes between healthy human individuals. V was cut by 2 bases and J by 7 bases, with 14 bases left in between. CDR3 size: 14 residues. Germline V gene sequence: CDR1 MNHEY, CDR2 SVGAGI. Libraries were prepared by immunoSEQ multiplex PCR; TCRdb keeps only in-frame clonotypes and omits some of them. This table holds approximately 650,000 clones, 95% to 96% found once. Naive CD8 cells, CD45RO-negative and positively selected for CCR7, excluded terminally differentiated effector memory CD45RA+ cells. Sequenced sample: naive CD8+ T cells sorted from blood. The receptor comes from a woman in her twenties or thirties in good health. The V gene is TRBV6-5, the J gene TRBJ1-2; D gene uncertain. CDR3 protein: CASSYVEGAAGYTF. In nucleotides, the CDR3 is TGTGCCAGCAGTTACGTCGAGGGAGCGGCTGGCTACACCTTC.